The entry below describes one T cell receptor (beta chain). Here immunoSEQ multiplex PCR was the method, and the copy in TCRdb shows in-frame clones only, minus some. The sample comprises approximately 130,000 clones, around nine tenths of which are singletons, and roughly an eighth rests with the top ten. The entry originates in a study of control samples from healthy donors and cancer patients. Trimming at V came to 0 bases and at J to 5 bases, leaving 3 bases not matched to a gene. The germline V gene has CDR1 SGHRS and CDR2 YFSETQ. The CDR3 runs 15 residues. Sequencing used blood. V and J are TRBV5-1 and TRBJ1-5, with 9 bases aligning to TRBD1. The TCR sequence derives from a man younger than 45 in good health. The CDR3 protein is CASSLGQGGDQPQHF. CDR3 coding DNA: TGCGCCAGCAGCTTGGGACAGGGGGGCGATCAGCCCCAGCATTTT.